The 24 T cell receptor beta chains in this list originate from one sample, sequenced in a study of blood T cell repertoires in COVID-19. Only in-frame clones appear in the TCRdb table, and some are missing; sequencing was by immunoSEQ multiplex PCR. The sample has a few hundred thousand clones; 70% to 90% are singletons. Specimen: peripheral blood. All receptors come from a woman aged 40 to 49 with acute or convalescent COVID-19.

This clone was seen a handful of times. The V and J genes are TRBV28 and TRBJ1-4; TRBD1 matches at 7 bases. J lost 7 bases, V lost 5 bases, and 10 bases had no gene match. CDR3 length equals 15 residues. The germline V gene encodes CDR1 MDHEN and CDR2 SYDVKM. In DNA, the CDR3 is TGTGCCAGCAGTATACCGACAGGGAGGAGTGAAAAACTGTTTTTT. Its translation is CASSIPTGRSEKLFF.

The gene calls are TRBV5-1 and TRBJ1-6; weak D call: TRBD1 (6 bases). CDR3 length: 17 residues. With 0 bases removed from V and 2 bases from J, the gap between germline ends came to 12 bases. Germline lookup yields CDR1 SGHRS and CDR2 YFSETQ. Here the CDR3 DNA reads TGCGCCAGCAGCTTGGACAGGGTAGGAACCTATAATTCACCCCTCCACTTT. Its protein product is CASSLDRVGTYNSPLHF.

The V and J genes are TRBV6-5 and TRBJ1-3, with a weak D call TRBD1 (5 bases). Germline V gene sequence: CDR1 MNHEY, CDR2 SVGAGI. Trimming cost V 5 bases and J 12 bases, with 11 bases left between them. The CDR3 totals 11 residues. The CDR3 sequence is CASSPGGIIYF. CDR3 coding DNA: TGTGCCAGCAGTCCCGGGGGAATCATATATTTT.

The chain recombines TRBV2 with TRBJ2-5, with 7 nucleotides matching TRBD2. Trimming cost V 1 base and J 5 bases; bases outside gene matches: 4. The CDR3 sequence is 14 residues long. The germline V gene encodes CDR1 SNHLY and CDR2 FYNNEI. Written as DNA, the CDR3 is TGTGCCAGCAGTGAAGGCGGGGGACGGGAGACCCAGTACTTC. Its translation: CASSEGGGRETQYF. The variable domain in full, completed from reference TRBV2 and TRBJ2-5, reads EPEVTQTPSHQVTQMGQEVILRCVPISNHLYFYWYRQILGQKVEFLVSFYNNEISEKSEIFDDQFSVERPDGSNFTLKIRSTKLEDSAMYFCASSEGGGRETQYFGPGTRLLVL.

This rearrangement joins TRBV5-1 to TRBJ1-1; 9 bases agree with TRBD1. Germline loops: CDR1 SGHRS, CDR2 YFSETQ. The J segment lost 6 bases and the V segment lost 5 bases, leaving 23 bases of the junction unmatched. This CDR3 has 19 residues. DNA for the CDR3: TGCGCCAGCAGTAACGCAGTACCTTACCGACCGGGACAGGGCGCTGAAGCTTTCTTT. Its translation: CASSNAVPYRPGQGAEAFF.

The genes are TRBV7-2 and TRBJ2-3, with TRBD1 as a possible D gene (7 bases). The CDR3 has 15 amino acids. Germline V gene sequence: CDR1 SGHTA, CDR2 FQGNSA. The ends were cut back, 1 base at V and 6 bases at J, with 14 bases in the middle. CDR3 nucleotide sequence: TGTGCCAGCAGCTTAGACAGGGGAGGATTGGATACGCAGTATTTT. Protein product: CASSLDRGGLDTQYF.

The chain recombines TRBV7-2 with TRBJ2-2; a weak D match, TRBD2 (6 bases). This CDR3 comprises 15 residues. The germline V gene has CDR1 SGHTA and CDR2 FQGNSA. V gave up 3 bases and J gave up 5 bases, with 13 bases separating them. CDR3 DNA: TGTGCCAGCAGCTTTTGGGGCCGGGGGACCGGGGAGCTGTTTTTT. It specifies CASSFWGRGTGELFF. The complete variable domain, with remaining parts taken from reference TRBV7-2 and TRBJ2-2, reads GAGVSQSPSNKVTEKGKDVELRCDPISGHTALYWYRQSLGQGLEFLIYFQGNSAPDKSGLPSDRFSAERTGGSVSTLTIQRTQQEDSAVYLCASSFWGRGTGELFFGEGSRLTVL.

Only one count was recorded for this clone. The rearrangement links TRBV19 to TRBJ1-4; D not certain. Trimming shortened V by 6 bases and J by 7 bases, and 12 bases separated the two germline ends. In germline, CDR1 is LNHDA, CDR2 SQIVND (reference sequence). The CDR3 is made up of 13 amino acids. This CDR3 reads CASRRTGSEKLFF. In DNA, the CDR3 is TGTGCCAGTAGGCGGACCGGGAGTGAAAAACTGTTTTTT.

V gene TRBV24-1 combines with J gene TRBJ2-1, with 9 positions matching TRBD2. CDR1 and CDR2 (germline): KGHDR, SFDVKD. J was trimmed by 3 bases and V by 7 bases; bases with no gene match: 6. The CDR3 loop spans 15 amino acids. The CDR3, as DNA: TGTGCCACCAGCCGCAGCGGGGGGAACTACAATGAGCAGTTCTTC. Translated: CATSRSGGNYNEQFF.

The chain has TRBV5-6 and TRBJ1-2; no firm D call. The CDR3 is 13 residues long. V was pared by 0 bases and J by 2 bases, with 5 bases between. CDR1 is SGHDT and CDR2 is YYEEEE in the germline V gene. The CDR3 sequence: CASSLDRNYGYTF. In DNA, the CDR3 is TGTGCCAGCAGCTTGGACAGAAACTATGGCTACACCTTC. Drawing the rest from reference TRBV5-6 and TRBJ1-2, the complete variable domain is DAGVTQSPTHLIKTRGQQVTLRCSPKSGHDTVSWYQQALGQGPQFIFQYYEEEERQRGNFPDRFSGHQFPNYSSELNVNALLLGDSALYLCASSLDRNYGYTFGSGTRLTVV.

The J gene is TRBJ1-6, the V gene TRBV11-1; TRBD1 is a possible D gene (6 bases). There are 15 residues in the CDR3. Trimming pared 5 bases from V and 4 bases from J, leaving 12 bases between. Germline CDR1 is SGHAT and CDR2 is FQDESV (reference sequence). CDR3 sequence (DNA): TGTGCCAGCAGCGACGAACAGGGTTATAATTCACCCCTCCACTTT. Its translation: CASSDEQGYNSPLHF.

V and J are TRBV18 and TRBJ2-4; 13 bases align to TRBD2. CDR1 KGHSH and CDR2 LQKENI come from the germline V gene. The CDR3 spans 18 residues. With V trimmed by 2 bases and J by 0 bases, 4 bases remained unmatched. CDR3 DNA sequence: TGTGCCAGCTCACCAGGGACTAGCGGGGCGCTAGCCAAAAACATTCAGTACTTC. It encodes CASSPGTSGALAKNIQYF.

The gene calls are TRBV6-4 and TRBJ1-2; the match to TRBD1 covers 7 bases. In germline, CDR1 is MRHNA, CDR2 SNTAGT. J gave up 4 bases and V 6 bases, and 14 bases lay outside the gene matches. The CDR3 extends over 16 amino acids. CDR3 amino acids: CASSLPCAGGSYGYTF. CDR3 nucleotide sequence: TGTGCCAGCAGCCTCCCGTGTGCAGGGGGTTCCTATGGCTACACCTTC.

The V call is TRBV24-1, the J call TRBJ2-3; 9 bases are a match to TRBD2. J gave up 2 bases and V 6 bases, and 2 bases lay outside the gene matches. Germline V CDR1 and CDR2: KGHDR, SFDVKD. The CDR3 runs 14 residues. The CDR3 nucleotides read TGTGCCACCAGTAGCGGGGGGCCCACAGATACGCAGTATTTT. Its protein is CATSSGGPTDTQYF.

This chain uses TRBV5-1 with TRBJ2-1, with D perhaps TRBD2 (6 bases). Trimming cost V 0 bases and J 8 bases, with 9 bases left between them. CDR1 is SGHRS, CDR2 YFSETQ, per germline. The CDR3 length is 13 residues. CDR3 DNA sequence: TGCGCCAGCAGCTTGGCGGGAGTTGATGAGCAGTTCTTC. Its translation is CASSLAGVDEQFF.

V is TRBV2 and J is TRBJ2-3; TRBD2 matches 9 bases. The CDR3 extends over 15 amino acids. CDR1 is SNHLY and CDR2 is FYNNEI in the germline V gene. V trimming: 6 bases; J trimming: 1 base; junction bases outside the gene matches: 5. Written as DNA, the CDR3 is TGTGCCAGCAGAGCATCTAGCGGGGGCACAGATACGCAGTATTTT. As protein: CASRASSGGTDTQYF.

The CDR3 nucleotides are TGTGCCAGCAGCTTACAGGGGTACACTGAAGCTTTCTTT. This gives the protein CASSLQGYTEAFF. The rearrangement links TRBV11-2 to TRBJ1-1; tentative D call: TRBD1 (6 bases). Germline V gives CDR1 SGHAT, CDR2 FQNNGV. Between the trimmed V and J ends, which lost 2 bases and 3 bases, there was a span of 7 bases. There are 13 residues in the CDR3. Using reference TRBV11-2 and TRBJ1-1 for the parts outside the CDR3, the full variable domain is EAGVAQSPRYKIIEKRQSVAFWCNPISGHATLYWYQQILGQGPKLLIQFQNNGVVDDSQLPKDRFSAERLKGVDSTLKIQPAKLEDSAVYLCASSLQGYTEAFFGQGTRLTVV.

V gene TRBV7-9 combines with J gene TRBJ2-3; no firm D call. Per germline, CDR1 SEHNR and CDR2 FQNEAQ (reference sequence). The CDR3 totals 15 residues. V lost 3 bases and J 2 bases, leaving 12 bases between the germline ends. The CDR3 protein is CASSLWVTNTDTQYF. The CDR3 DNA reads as TGTGCCAGCAGCTTGTGGGTAACTAACACAGATACGCAGTATTTT. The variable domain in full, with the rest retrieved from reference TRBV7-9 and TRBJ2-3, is DTGVSQNPRHKITKRGQNVTFRCDPISEHNRLYWYRQTLGQGPEFLTYFQNEAQLEKSRLLSDRFSAERPKGSFSTLEIQRTEQGDSAMYLCASSLWVTNTDTQYFGPGTRLTVL.

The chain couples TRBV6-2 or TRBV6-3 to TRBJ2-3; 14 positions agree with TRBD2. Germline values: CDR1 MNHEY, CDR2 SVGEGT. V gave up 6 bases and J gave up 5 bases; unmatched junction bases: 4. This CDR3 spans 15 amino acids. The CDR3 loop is CASSPGTSGRDTQYF. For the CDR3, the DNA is TGTGCCAGCAGCCCCGGGACTAGCGGGAGAGATACGCAGTATTTT.

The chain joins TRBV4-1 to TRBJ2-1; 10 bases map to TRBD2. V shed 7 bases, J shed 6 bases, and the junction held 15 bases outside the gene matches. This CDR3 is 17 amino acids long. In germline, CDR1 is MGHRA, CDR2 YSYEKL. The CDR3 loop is CASKSPASGGPSNEQFF. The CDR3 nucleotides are TGCGCCAGCAAAAGTCCGGCTAGCGGGGGCCCCTCCAATGAGCAGTTCTTC.

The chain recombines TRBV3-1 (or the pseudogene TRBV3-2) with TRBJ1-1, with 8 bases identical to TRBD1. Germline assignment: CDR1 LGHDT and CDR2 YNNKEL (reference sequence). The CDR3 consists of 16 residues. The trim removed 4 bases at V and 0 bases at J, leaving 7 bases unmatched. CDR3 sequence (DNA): TGTGCCAGCAGCCCATTTCAGGGGGCTATGAACACTGAAGCTTTCTTT. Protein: CASSPFQGAMNTEAFF.

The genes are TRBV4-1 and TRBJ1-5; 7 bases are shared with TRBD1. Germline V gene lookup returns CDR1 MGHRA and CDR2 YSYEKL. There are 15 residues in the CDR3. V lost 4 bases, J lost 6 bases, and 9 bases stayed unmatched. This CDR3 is CASSLITGVGQPQHF. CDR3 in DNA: TGCGCCAGCAGCCTAATAACAGGGGTAGGTCAGCCCCAGCATTTT.

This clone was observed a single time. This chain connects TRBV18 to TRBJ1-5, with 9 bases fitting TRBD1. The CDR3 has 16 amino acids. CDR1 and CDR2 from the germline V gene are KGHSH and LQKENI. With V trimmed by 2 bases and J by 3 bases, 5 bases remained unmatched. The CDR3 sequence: CASSPLGTGTNQPQHF. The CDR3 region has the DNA TGTGCCAGCTCACCATTGGGGACAGGGACCAATCAGCCCCAGCATTTT. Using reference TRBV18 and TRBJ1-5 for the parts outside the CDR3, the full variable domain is NAGVMQNPRHLVRRRGQEARLRCSPMKGHSHVYWYRQLPEEGLKFMVYLQKENIIDESGMPKERFSAEFPKEGPSILRIQQVVRGDSAAYFCASSPLGTGTNQPQHFGDGTRLSIL.

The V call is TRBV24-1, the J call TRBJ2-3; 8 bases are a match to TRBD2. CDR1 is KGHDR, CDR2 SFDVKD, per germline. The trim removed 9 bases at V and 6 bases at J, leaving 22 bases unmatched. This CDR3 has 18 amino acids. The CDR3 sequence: CATPSSPRGGKGEDTQYF. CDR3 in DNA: TGTGCCACCCCCTCGAGCCCCCGGGGGGGGAAGGGTGAGGATACGCAGTATTTT.